The next 26 T cell receptor beta chains were all read from a single sample in a study of control samples from healthy donors and cancer patients (dated by TCRdb to about 2020). The library was built by means of the immunoSEQ multiplex PCR assay. Drawn from immuneACCESS, this table holds only the in-frame rearrangements with V and J called that TCRdb kept. Clones are partly lost; checked studies trace under half to an unresolved V gene and leave the rest unexplained. The sample table shows 130,000 or so clones, and approximately 94% are seen once. The top ten clones comprise over 10% of the sample. The sequenced material came from blood. The receptor source for this set is a middle-aged man in good health.

The DNA of the CDR3 is TGTGCCAGCAGCCTGACAGGGTATGAAAAACTGTTTTTT. Protein: CASSLTGYEKLFF. The chain employs TRBV5-6 and TRBJ1-4; 7 positions match TRBD1. Trimming took 4 bases from V and 6 from J; bases not matched to a gene: 3. Germline V CDR1 and CDR2: SGHDT, YYEEEE. The CDR3 runs 13 residues.

The rearrangement joins TRBV12-3 or TRBV12-4 to TRBJ1-5; D gene ambiguous. This CDR3 region has 13 residues. The germline V and J ends were trimmed by 2 bases and 6 bases, with 8 bases remaining between them. The CDR3: CASSLKDVQPQHF. DNA of the CDR3: TGTGCCAGCAGTTTAAAGGACGTTCAGCCCCAGCATTTT.

The chain's CDR3 is CASSLSRRDEKLFF. The DNA of the CDR3 is TGTGCCAGCAGTTTATCGAGGAGGGATGAAAAACTGTTTTTT. The chain links TRBV27 to TRBJ1-4; D unresolved. Trimming removed 0 bases from V and 6 bases from J, with 8 bases in between. From germline, CDR1 is MNHEY and CDR2 SMNVEV (reference sequence). CDR3 length equals 14 residues.

The V and J genes are TRBV4-3 and TRBJ2-7, with 7 bases that match TRBD2. J lost 1 base, V lost 0 bases, and 12 bases had no gene match. Germline assignment: CDR1 LGHNA and CDR2 YSLEER. CDR3 length: 18 residues. CDR3 protein: CASSQDVNRGGGSYEQYF. The CDR3 bases are TGCGCCAGCAGCCAAGACGTAAATCGGGGCGGGGGTTCCTACGAGCAGTACTTC.

The chain links TRBV4-1 to TRBJ1-6; D uncertain. V lost 6 bases and J 8 bases, leaving 11 bases between the germline ends. Germline values: CDR1 MGHRA, CDR2 YSYEKL. CDR3 length: 13 amino acids. CDR3 sequence (DNA): TGCGCCAGCAGTAACACAATCTATTCACCCCTCCACTTT. Its protein is CASSNTIYSPLHF.

The V and J genes are TRBV18 and TRBJ1-1, with a possible D match to TRBD1 (5 bases). This CDR3 is 14 amino acids long. The germline V and J ends were trimmed by 3 bases and 5 bases, with 13 bases remaining between them. The germline gives CDR1 KGHSH, CDR2 LQKENI. In nucleotides, the CDR3 is TGTGCCAGCTCACCTTACGAGGGGCGGACTGAAGCTTTCTTT. It is translated as CASSPYEGRTEAFF.

CDR3 amino acids: CASSFVRDEQYF. CDR3 in DNA: TGTGCCAGCAGCTTCGTGAGGGACGAGCAGTACTTC. The chain is built from TRBV7-9 and TRBJ2-7; D possibly corresponds to TRBD2 (5 bases). Germline V CDR1 and CDR2: SEHNR, FQNEAQ (reference sequence). CDR3 length equals 12 residues. The V gene lost 3 bases and the J gene lost 5 bases, with 8 bases spanning the gap.

This clone came up a few times. The V gene is TRBV15, the J gene TRBJ1-1; D not certain. CDR1 is LNHNV and CDR2 is YYDKDF in the germline V gene (reference sequence). The V end lost 6 bases, the J end lost 3 bases, and 20 bases lay between the germline ends. This CDR3 spans 16 amino acids. CDR3 sequence (DNA): TGTGCCACCAGTAAGTTTTTCCGTGGGAGGTACACTGAAGCTTTCTTT. Its translation: CATSKFFRGRYTEAFF.

This CDR3 reads CASSQGTGKYEQYF. As DNA, the CDR3 is TGTGCCAGCAGCCAAGGGACAGGGAAATACGAGCAGTACTTC. V usage is TRBV3-1 (or the pseudogene TRBV3-2) and J usage is TRBJ2-7; 8 bases are a match to TRBD1. The CDR3 loop spans 14 amino acids. V lost 1 base to trimming and J lost 4 bases; unmatched junction nucleotides: 3. Germline V gene lookup returns CDR1 LGHDT and CDR2 YNNKEL (reference sequence).

The chain is built from TRBV24-1 and TRBJ1-5, with D unclear. V lost 1 base and J lost 10, with 7 bases in between. From germline, CDR1 is KGHDR and CDR2 SFDVKD. CDR3 size: 12 residues. The CDR3 sequence: CATSDLFSPQHF. DNA of the CDR3: TGTGCCACCAGTGATTTATTCAGTCCCCAGCATTTT.

V usage is TRBV28 and J usage is TRBJ1-5, with D hard to call. V was trimmed by 5 bases and J by 7 bases, leaving 6 bases between them. The CDR3 extends over 11 amino acids. Germline V gene sequence: CDR1 MDHEN, CDR2 SYDVKM. The CDR3: CASSEGQPQHF. The CDR3, as DNA: TGTGCCAGCAGTGAAGGGCAGCCCCAGCATTTT.

The chain uses TRBV4-3 and TRBJ1-1; D is undetermined. V lost 2 bases to trimming and J lost 1 base, with 8 bases between them. CDR3 length: 14 amino acids. The germline V gene has CDR1 LGHNA and CDR2 YSLEER. The CDR3 coding sequence is TGCGCCAGCAGCCAAAACCGGGCGAACACTGAAGCTTTCTTT. Its protein is CASSQNRANTEAFF.

The rearrangement links TRBV28 to TRBJ1-4; 7 positions agree with TRBD1. Germline CDR1 and CDR2: MDHEN and SYDVKM. The CDR3 is made up of 14 amino acids. The V and J ends lost 8 bases and 3 bases, in that order; junction bases with no gene match: 6. The CDR3 loop reads CASRTQGANEKLFF. DNA of the CDR3: TGTGCCAGCCGAACCCAGGGGGCTAATGAAAAACTGTTTTTT.

Only one count was recorded for this clone. The chain combines TRBV12-3 or TRBV12-4 with TRBJ1-5; D unclear. CDR3 size: 13 residues. V lost 4 bases and J lost 3, with 7 bases in between. The chain's CDR3 is CASSYTFNQPQHF. The CDR3 coding sequence is TGTGCCAGCAGTTATACATTCAATCAGCCCCAGCATTTT.

The V and J genes are TRBV4-3 and TRBJ1-2; possible D gene TRBD1, 6 bases. The germline CDR1 and CDR2 sequences are LGHNA and YSLEER. This CDR3 spans 14 amino acids. Trimming removed 0 bases from V and 7 bases from J, with 12 bases in between. CDR3 residues: CASSQDRTGTGYTF. The CDR3 DNA reads as TGCGCCAGCAGCCAAGATAGAACAGGGACTGGCTACACCTTC.

This chain links TRBV9 with TRBJ2-1; 16 bases align to TRBD2. With 1 base clipped from V and 5 bases from J, the junction kept 12 bases outside the gene matches. The CDR3 is 20 residues long. CDR1 SGDLS and CDR2 YYNGEE come from the germline V gene. CDR3 residues: CASSVPTGTSGGAFDNEQFF. The CDR3 coding sequence is TGTGCCAGCAGCGTACCTACCGGGACTAGCGGGGGGGCTTTTGACAATGAGCAGTTCTTC. The full variable domain, in which reference TRBV9 and TRBJ2-1 provide the parts outside the CDR3, is DSGVTQTPKHLITATGQRVTLRCSPRSGDLSVYWYQQSLDQGLQFLIQYYNGEERAKGNILERFSAQQFPDLHSELNLSSLELGDSALYFCASSVPTGTSGGAFDNEQFFGPGTRLTVL.

The chain links TRBV2 to TRBJ1-3; D is uncertain. CDR3 size: 14 residues. The V gene's germline CDR1 is SNHLY and CDR2 FYNNEI. V was cut by 4 bases and J by 2 bases, with 9 bases left in between. CDR3 DNA sequence: TGTGCCAGCAGTGGGATTCGTACTGGAAACACCATATATTTT. It encodes CASSGIRTGNTIYF.

This CDR3 reads CATSRDYRQDYNSPLHF. Written as DNA, the CDR3 is TGTGCCACCAGCAGAGATTACAGACAGGACTATAATTCACCCCTCCACTTT. This chain connects TRBV15 to TRBJ1-6, with D possibly being TRBD1 (6 bases). The CDR3 length is 17 residues. The germline gives CDR1 LNHNV, CDR2 YYDKDF (reference sequence). Trimming removed 0 bases from V and 3 bases from J, with 12 bases in between.

V gene TRBV4-3 combines with J gene TRBJ1-1; D remains unclear. This CDR3 spans 14 amino acids. Per germline, CDR1 LGHNA and CDR2 YSLEER. Trimming cost V 0 bases and J 1 base, with 6 bases left between them. The CDR3 sequence: CASSQEGSNTEAFF. The CDR3 DNA is TGCGCCAGCAGCCAAGAAGGGTCGAACACTGAAGCTTTCTTT.

This sequence joins TRBV21-1 and TRBJ1-5. TRBV21-1 is a known pseudogene. The CDR3 contains 18 residues. The CDR3 loop is CASSKAEGGAINNQPQHF. CDR3 bases: TGTGCCAGCAGCAAAGCTGAGGGGGGGGCCATCAACAATCAGCCCCAGCATTTT.

The CDR3 nucleotides read TGTGCCAGCAAAGGGGGGTGGGTCACTGAAGCTTTCTTT. As protein: CASKGGWVTEAFF. The V call is TRBV7-9, the J call TRBJ1-1; a weak D match, TRBD1 (6 bases). CDR1 and CDR2 from the germline V gene are SEHNR and FQNEAQ (reference sequence). This CDR3 contains 13 residues. Trimming shortened V by 7 bases and J by 4 bases, and 13 bases separated the two germline ends. The full variable domain, rest sourced from reference TRBV7-9 and TRBJ1-1, is DTGVSQNPRHKITKRGQNVTFRCDPISEHNRLYWYRQTLGQGPEFLTYFQNEAQLEKSRLLSDRFSAERPKGSFSTLEIQRTEQGDSAMYLCASKGGWVTEAFFGQGTRLTVV.

This chain links TRBV5-1 with TRBJ1-1, with TRBD1 identical over 9 bases. This CDR3 region has 14 residues. The V and J ends lost 6 bases and 3 bases, in that order; junction bases with no gene match: 6. Germline V gives CDR1 SGHRS, CDR2 YFSETQ. The CDR3 loop reads CASTLNRGHTEAFF. The CDR3 DNA follows: TGCGCCAGCACCCTAAACAGGGGGCACACTGAAGCTTTCTTT.

This clone is termed medium-sized. The rearrangement uses TRBV4-2 and TRBJ2-7, with D uncertain. V lost 5 bases and J 0 bases, leaving 5 bases between the germline ends. This CDR3 region has 12 residues. Germline V gene lookup returns CDR1 LGHNA and CDR2 YNFKEQ. The CDR3 region is CASSANSYEQYF. CDR3 bases: TGTGCCAGCAGCGCTAACTCCTACGAGCAGTACTTC.

This clone was counted only a few times. The CDR3 loop is CASSVTSGSTGELFF. DNA for the CDR3: TGTGCCAGCAGTGTGACTAGCGGGAGCACCGGGGAGCTGTTTTTT. The V call is TRBV6-4, the J call TRBJ2-2; TRBD2 matches at 12 bases. Germline CDR1 and CDR2: MRHNA and SNTAGT. This CDR3 is built from 15 residues. V lost 4 bases, J lost 4 bases, and 1 base stayed unmatched.

The CDR3 protein is CASRPLGTGALDTQYF. CDR3 bases: TGTGCCAGCAGGCCCCTGGGGACAGGGGCCTTGGATACGCAGTATTTT. The chain employs TRBV11-2 and TRBJ2-3; 10 positions agree with TRBD1. CDR1 and CDR2 (germline): SGHAT, FQNNGV. The CDR3 extends over 16 amino acids. V dropped 6 bases and J dropped 6; count of bases not matched to a gene: 12.

The chain employs TRBV24-1 and TRBJ2-2; 11 nucleotides match TRBD2. Trimming cost V 2 bases and J 5 bases; bases outside gene matches: 9. The CDR3 loop spans 18 amino acids. The germline gives CDR1 KGHDR, CDR2 SFDVKD. This CDR3 is CATSDSTRLAGITGELFF. The CDR3 coding sequence is TGTGCCACCAGTGATTCTACCCGACTAGCGGGGATTACCGGGGAGCTGTTTTTT.